This T cell receptor (beta chain) was observed in a study of OX40 agonist ivuxolimab in advanced cancers. The sampling schedule covered blood at baseline, cycle 4 day 1, and cycle 7 day 1. The repertoire was sequenced with immunoSEQ multiplex PCR; TCRdb's copy has only in-frame clones and lacks some. The table lists tens of thousands of clones, 70% to 90% of them singletons. CDR3 size: 15 residues. Germline CDR1 LNHDA, CDR2 SQIVND (reference sequence). Trimming removed 8 bases from V and 0 bases from J; junction bases left unmatched: 9. The sequence came from an adult with an advanced solid tumor such as melanoma, head and neck, liver or kidney cancer. The rearrangement uses TRBV19 and TRBJ1-1; 7 positions match TRBD1. The sample in question was CD4+ or CD8+ T cells sorted from blood, obtained in a trial of the OX40 agonist ivuxolimab. CDR3 sequence: CASGGRGLMNTEAFF. The CDR3 coding sequence is TGTGCCAGTGGGGGTAGGGGGCTCATGAACACTGAAGCTTTCTTT.